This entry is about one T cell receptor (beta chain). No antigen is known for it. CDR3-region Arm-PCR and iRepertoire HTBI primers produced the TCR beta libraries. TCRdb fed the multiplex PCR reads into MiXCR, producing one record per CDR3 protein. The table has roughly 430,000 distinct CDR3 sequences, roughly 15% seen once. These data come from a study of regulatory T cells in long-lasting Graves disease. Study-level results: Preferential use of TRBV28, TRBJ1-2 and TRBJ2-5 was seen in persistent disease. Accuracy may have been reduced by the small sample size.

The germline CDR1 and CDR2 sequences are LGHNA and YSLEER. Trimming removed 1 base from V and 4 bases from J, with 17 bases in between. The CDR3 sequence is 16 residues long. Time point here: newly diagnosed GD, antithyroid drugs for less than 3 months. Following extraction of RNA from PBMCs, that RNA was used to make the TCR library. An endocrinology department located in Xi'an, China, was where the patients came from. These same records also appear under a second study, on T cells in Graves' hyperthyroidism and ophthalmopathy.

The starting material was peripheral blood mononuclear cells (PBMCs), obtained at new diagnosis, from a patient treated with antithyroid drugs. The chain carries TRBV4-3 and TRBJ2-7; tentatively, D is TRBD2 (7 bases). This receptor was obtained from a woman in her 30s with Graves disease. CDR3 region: CASSQVRGGVVYEQYF. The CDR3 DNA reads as TGCGCCAGCAGCCAAGTGAGGGGGGGGGTGGTGTACGAGCAGTACTTC.